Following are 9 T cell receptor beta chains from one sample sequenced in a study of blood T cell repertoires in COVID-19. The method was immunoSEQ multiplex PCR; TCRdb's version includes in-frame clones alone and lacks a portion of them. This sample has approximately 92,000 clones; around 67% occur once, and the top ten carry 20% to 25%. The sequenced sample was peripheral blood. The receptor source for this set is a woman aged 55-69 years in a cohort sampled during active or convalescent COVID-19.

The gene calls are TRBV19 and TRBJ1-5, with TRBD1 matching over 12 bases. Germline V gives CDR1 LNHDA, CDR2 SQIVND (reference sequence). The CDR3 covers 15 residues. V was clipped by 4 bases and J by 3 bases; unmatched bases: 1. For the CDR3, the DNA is TGTGCCAGTAGTAGGGGACAGGGGGCCAATCAGCCCCAGCATTTT. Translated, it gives CASSRGQGANQPQHF.

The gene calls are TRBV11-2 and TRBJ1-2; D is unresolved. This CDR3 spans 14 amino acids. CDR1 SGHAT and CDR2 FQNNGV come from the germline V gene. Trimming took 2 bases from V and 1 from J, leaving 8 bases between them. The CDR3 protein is CASSLLVRNYGYTF. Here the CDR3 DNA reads TGTGCCAGCAGCTTACTTGTTCGTAACTATGGCTACACCTTC.

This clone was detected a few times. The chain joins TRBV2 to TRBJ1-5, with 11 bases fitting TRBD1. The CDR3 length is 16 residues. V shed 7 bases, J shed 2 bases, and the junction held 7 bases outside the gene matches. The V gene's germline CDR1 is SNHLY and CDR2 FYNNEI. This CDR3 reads CASKPDRGLGNQPQHF. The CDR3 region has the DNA TGTGCCAGCAAACCGGACAGGGGGCTCGGCAATCAGCCCCAGCATTTT.

The CDR3 loop reads CASSSQGYGANVLTF. DNA for the CDR3: TGTGCCAGCAGCTCACAGGGGTATGGGGCCAACGTCCTGACTTTC. The V and J genes are TRBV7-2 and TRBJ2-6; TRBD1 agrees at 7 bases. Germline V CDR1 and CDR2: SGHTA, FQGNSA. V lost 4 bases to trimming and J lost 3 bases; unmatched junction nucleotides: 3. The CDR3 contains 15 residues.

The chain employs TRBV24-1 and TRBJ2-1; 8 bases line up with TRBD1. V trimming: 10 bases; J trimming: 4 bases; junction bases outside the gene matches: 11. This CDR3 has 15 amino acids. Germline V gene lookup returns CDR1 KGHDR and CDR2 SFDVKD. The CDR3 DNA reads TGTGCCACTAGCCCCGGGACAGGCCGGTACAATGAGCAGTTCTTC. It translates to CATSPGTGRYNEQFF.

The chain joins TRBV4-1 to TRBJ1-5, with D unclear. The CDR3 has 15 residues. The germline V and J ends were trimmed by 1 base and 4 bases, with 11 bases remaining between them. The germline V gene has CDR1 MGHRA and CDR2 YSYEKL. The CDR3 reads CASSQAPVLNQPQHF. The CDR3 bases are TGCGCCAGCAGCCAAGCCCCTGTCCTTAATCAGCCCCAGCATTTT.

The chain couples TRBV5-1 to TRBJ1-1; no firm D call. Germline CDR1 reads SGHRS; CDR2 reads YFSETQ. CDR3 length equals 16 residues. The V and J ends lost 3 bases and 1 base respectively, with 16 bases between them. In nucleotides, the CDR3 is TGCGCCAGCAGCTCAGACGGGAGGGTCTCGAACACTGAAGCTTTCTTT. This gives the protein CASSSDGRVSNTEAFF.

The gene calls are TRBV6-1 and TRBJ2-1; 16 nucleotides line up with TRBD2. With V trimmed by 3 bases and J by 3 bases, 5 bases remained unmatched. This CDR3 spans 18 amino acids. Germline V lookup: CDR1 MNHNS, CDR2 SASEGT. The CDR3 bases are TGTGCCAGCAGTGACGGGACTAGCGGGGGGGCCCGCTACAATGAGCAGTTCTTC. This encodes CASSDGTSGGARYNEQFF.

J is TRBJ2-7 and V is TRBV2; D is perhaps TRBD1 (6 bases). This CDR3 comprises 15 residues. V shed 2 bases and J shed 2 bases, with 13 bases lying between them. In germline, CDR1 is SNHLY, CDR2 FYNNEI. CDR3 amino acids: CASSEQQGGPYEQYF. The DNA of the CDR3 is TGTGCCAGCAGTGAACAACAGGGTGGGCCCTACGAGCAGTACTTC.